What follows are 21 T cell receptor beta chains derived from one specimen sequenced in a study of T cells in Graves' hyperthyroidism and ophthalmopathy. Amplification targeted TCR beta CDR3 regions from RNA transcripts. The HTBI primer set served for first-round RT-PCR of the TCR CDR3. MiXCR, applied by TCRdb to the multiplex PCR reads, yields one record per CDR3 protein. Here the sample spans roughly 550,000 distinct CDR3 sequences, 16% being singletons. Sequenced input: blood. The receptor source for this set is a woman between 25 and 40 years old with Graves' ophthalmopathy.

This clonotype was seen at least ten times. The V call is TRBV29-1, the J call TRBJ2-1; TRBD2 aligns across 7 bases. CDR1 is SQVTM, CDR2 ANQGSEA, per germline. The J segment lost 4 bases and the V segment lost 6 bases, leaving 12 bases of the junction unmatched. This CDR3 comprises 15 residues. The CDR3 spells CSVLGGTEFYNEQFF. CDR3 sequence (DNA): TGCAGCGTACTGGGGGGGACCGAGTTTTACAATGAGCAGTTCTTC.

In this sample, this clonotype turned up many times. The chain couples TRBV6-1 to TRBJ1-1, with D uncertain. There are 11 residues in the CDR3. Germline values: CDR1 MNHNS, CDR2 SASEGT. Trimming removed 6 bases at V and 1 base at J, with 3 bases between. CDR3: CASRENTEAFF. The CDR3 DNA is TGTGCCAGCAGGGAGAACACTGAAGCTTTCTTT.

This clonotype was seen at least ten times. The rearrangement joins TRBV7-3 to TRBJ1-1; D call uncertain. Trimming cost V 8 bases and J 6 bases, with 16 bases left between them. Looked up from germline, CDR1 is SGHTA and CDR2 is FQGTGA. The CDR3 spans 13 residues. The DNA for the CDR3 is TGTGCCAGCGGCCAACAAGGAACGGCTGAAGCTTTCTTT. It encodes CASGQQGTAEAFF.

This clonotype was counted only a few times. DNA for the CDR3: TGCAGTGCTAGGGACTGGAAGGAAGCCAAAAACATTCAGTACTTC. It translates to CSARDWKEAKNIQYF. V usage is TRBV20-1 and J usage is TRBJ2-4, with a weak D call TRBD2 (5 bases). Germline lookup yields CDR1 DFQATT and CDR2 SNEGSKA (reference sequence). V was shortened by 3 bases and J by 0 bases, with 12 bases between the two germline ends. The CDR3 is made up of 15 amino acids.

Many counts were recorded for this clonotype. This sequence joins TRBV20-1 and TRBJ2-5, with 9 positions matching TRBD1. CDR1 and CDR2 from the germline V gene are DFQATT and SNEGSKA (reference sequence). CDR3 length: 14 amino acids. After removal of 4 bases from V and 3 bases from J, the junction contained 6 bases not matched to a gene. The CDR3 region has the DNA TGCAGTGCTATTACAGGGGGCTGGAAAGAGACCCAGTACTTC. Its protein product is CSAITGGWKETQYF.

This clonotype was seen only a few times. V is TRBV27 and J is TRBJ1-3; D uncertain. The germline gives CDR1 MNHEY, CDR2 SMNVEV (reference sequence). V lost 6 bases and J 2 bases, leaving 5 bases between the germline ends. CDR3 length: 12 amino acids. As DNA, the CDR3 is TGTGCCAGCAGGACCGCTGGAAACACCATATATTTT. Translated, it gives CASRTAGNTIYF.

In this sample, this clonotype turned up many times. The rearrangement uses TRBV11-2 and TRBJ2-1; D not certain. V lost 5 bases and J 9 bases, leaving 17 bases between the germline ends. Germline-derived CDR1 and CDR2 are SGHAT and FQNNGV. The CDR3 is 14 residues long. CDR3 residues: CASSPTRGLGEQFF. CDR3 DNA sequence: TGTGCCAGCAGCCCCACACGTGGATTGGGTGAGCAGTTCTTC.

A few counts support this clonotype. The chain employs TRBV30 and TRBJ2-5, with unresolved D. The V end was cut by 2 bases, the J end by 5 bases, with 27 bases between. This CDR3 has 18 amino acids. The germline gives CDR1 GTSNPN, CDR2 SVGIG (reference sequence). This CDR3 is CAWSNGVTFSTSRETQYF. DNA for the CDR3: TGTGCCTGGAGTAACGGTGTTACGTTTAGCACCAGCAGGGAGACCCAGTACTTC.

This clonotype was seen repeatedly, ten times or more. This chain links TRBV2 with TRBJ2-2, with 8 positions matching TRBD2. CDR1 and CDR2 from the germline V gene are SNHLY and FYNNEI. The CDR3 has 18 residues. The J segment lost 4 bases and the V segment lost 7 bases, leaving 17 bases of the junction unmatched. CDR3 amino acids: CASTLHGSGSLGTGELFF. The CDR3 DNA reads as TGTGCCAGCACTCTCCACGGGAGCGGGAGTTTGGGCACCGGGGAGCTGTTTTTT.

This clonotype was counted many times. CDR3 residues: CASSLGTGFATNEKLFF. In DNA form, the CDR3 reads TGTGCCAGCAGCTTGGGTACAGGGTTTGCAACTAATGAAAAACTGTTTTTT. V gene TRBV5-5 combines with J gene TRBJ1-4, with D possibly being TRBD1 (6 bases). The CDR3 sequence is 17 residues long. Trimming removed 0 bases from V and 0 bases from J, with 12 bases in between. Germline CDR1 and CDR2: SGHKS and YYEKEE (reference sequence).

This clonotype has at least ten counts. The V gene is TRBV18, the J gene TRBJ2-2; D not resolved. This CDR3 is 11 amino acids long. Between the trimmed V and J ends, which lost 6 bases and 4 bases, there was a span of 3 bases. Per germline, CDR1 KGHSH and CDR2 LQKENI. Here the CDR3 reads CASSPTGELFF. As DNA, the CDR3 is TGTGCCAGCTCGCCCACCGGGGAGCTGTTTTTT.

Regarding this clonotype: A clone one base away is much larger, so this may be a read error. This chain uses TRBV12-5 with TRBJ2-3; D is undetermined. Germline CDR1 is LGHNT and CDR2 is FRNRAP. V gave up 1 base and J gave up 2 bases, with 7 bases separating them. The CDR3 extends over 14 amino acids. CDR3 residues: CASGLDQFTDTQYF. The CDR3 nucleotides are TGTGCTAGTGGTTTGGATCAATTCACAGATACGCAGTATTTT.

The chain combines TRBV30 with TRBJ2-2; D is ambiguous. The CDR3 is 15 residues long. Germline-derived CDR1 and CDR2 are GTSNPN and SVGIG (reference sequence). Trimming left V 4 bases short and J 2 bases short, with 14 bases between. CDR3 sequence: CAWTALGQNTGELFF. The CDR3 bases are TGTGCCTGGACGGCTTTGGGTCAAAACACCGGGGAGCTGTTTTTT. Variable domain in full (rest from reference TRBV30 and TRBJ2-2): SQTIHQWPATLVQPVGSPLSLECTVEGTSNPNLYWYRQAAGRGLQLLFYSVGIGQISSEVPQNLSASRPQDRQFILSSKKLLLSDSGFYLCAWTALGQNTGELFFGEGSRLTVL.

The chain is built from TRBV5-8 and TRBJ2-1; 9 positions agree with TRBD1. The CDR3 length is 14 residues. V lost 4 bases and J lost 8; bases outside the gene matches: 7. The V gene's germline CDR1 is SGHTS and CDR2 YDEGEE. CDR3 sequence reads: CASSPGQGYDEQFF. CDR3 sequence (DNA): TGTGCCAGCAGCCCCGGACAGGGGTACGATGAGCAGTTCTTC.

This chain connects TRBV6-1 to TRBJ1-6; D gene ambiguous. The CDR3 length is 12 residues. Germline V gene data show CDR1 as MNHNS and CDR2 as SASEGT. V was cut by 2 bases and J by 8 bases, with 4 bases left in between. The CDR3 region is CASSESDSPLHF. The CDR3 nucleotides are TGTGCCAGCAGTGAATCAGATTCACCCCTCCACTTT.

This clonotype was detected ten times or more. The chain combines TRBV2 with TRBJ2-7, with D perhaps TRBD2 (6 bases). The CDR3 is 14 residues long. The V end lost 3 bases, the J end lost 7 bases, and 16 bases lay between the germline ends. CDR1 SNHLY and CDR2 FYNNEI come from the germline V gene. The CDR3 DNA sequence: TGTGCCAGCAGTGAGATGGGCGGGACGGGGGAGCAGTACTTC. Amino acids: CASSEMGGTGEQYF.

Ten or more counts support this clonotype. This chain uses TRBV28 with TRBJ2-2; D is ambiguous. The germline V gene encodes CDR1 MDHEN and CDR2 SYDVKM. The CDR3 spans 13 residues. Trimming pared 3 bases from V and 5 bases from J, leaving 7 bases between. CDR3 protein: CASSLYGTGELFF. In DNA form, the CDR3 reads TGTGCCAGCAGTTTGTACGGGACCGGGGAGCTGTTTTTT.

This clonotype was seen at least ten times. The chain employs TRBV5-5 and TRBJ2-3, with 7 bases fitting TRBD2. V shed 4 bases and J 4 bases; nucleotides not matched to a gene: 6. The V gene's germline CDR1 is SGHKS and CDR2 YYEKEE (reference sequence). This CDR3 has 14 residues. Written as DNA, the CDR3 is TGTGCCAGCAGCAGGACTAGTTACCCAGATACGCAGTATTTT. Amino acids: CASSRTSYPDTQYF.

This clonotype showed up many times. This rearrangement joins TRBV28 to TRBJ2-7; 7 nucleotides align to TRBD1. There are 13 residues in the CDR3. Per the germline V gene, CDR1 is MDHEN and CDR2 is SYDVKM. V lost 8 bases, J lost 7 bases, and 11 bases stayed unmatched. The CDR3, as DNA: TGTGCCAGCCTCGGACAGGTGGGGTGGGAGCAGTACTTC. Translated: CASLGQVGWEQYF.

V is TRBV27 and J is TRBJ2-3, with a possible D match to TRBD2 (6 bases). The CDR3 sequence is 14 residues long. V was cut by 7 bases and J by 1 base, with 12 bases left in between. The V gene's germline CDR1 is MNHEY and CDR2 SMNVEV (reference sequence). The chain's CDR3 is CASKSAGRTDTQYF. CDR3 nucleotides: TGTGCCAGCAAGTCAGCGGGCCGCACAGATACGCAGTATTTT.

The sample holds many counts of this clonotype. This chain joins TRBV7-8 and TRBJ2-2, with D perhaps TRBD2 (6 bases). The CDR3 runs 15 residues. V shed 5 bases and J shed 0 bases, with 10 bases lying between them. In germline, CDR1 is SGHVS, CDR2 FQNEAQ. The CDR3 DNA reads TGTGCCAGCAGCCTAGGGACTGCGAACACCGGGGAGCTGTTTTTT. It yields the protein CASSLGTANTGELFF.